This T cell receptor beta chain was captured by sequencing in a study of blood T cell repertoires in COVID-19. As processed by the authors: Reference gene primer amplification gave nucleated cell count estimates. Assay: immunoSEQ multiplex PCR; the TCRdb copy retains only in-frame clones and omits some. V, J and clone size reflect that table, while D and trimming were determined from the DNA. The sample carries 65,000 to 75,000 clones, approximately 80% recorded once. Per the germline V gene, CDR1 is ENHRY and CDR2 is SYGVKD. CDR3 size: 13 residues. The V end lost 3 bases, the J end lost 3 bases, and 6 bases lay between the germline ends.

The chain couples TRBV10-3 to TRBJ1-5; D gene ambiguous. This receptor was taken from an elderly man with acute or convalescent COVID-19. Material: peripheral blood. This chain's CDR3 is CAISDGDNQPQHF. DNA of the CDR3: TGTGCCATCAGTGACGGGGACAATCAGCCCCAGCATTTT.